This entry lists 17 T cell receptor beta chains sequenced from one sample in a study of cytomegalovirus exposure and HLA in healthy donors. PCR employed 60 Vbeta and 13 Jbeta primers. Sequencing used immunoSEQ multiplex PCR; TCRdb keeps in-frame clones, though not all of them. The sample has about 120,000 clones, 79% seen once. The sequenced sample was PBMCs. The receptors originated from a woman aged 18-29 years in good health and CMV-seropositive.

V gene TRBV28 combines with J gene TRBJ2-1; 9 nucleotides match TRBD1. The germline V gene has CDR1 MDHEN and CDR2 SYDVKM. This CDR3 spans 17 amino acids. Trimming cost V 4 bases and J 6 bases; bases outside gene matches: 13. In DNA, the CDR3 is TGTGCCAGCAGTTCTCCGGGACAGGGAAGTTGGGGCAATGAGCAGTTCTTC. The encoded protein is CASSSPGQGSWGNEQFF. The full variable domain, its missing parts supplied by reference TRBV28 and TRBJ2-1, is DVKVTQSSRYLVKRTGEKVFLECVQDMDHENMFWYRQDPGLGLRLIYFSYDVKMKEKGDIPEGYSVSREKKERFSLILESASTNQTSMYLCASSSPGQGSWGNEQFFGPGTRLTVL.

This chain links TRBV18 with TRBJ2-7; TRBD1 matches at 12 bases. The CDR3 contains 15 residues. V lost 5 bases to trimming and J lost 5 bases; unmatched junction nucleotides: 7. CDR1 KGHSH and CDR2 LQKENI come from the germline V gene. CDR3 coding DNA: TGTGCCAGCTCATCGGGACAGGGGGCTTGGGACGAGCAGTACTTC. This gives the protein CASSSGQGAWDEQYF.

This clone was recorded once. The V gene is TRBV30, the J gene TRBJ2-1; 7 bases match TRBD1. Germline V gene lookup returns CDR1 GTSNPN and CDR2 SVGIG (reference sequence). The CDR3 consists of 13 residues. V was pared by 3 bases and J by 5 bases, with 4 bases of the junction left unmatched. This CDR3 is CAWSRGQHNEQFF. DNA of the CDR3: TGTGCCTGGAGCCGGGGACAGCACAATGAGCAGTTCTTC.

This clone has more than one count but fewer than ten. The rearrangement joins TRBV20-1 to TRBJ1-2; D unclear. The V gene's germline CDR1 is DFQATT and CDR2 SNEGSKA (reference sequence). The CDR3 runs to 11 residues. The germline V and J ends were trimmed by 1 base and 13 bases, with 13 bases remaining between them. The CDR3 loop reads CSARVIGVGTF. The CDR3 coding sequence is TGCAGTGCTAGAGTAATCGGGGTTGGCACCTTC.

This chain uses TRBV30 with TRBJ2-7, with D hard to call. V lost 6 bases to trimming and J lost 10 bases, with 16 bases between them. This CDR3 is 11 amino acids long. From germline, CDR1 is GTSNPN and CDR2 SVGIG (reference sequence). CDR3 bases: TGTGCCTGTTCGTCTCTCACGCGACAGTACTTC. Its protein product is CACSSLTRQYF.

The chain is built from TRBV23-1 and TRBJ1-1; 8 nucleotides agree with TRBD1. TRBV23-1 is an ORF for which the function is uncertain. There are 16 residues in the CDR3. V was pared by 8 bases and J by 2 bases, with 13 bases of the junction left unmatched. The CDR3 DNA reads as TGCGCCAGCCCGAGGACAGGGCTATCACATAACACTGAAGCTTTCTTT. It translates to CASPRTGLSHNTEAFF.

The chain is built from TRBV5-6 and TRBJ1-5; TRBD1 might be the D (5 bases). Trimming removed 4 bases at V and 4 bases at J, with 12 bases between. Germline V gives CDR1 SGHDT, CDR2 YYEEEE. The CDR3 runs to 14 residues. In nucleotides, the CDR3 is TGTGCCAGCAGCACGGGGGAGGTAAATCAGCCCCAGCATTTT. The encoded protein is CASSTGEVNQPQHF.

The chain uses TRBV7-8 and TRBJ2-7; 9 nucleotides match TRBD1. This CDR3 contains 16 residues. Per the germline V gene, CDR1 is SGHVS and CDR2 is FQNEAQ. V lost 5 bases and J lost 1; bases outside the gene matches: 9. For the CDR3, the DNA is TGTGCCAGCAGCCAACAGGGGGCGATTTGGTCCTACGAGCAGTACTTC. Protein sequence: CASSQQGAIWSYEQYF.

This clone was counted only a few times. CDR3 bases: TGTGCCAGCAGCTTAGCCCGGACAGGGCAAGGCTACACCTTC. It is translated as CASSLARTGQGYTF. The genes are TRBV7-9 and TRBJ1-2; 8 bases agree with TRBD1. Germline CDR1 is SEHNR and CDR2 is FQNEAQ (reference sequence). V trimming: 0 bases; J trimming: 8 bases; junction bases outside the gene matches: 5. This CDR3 region has 14 residues.

For the CDR3, the DNA is TGTGCCAGCAGCTACGATAACAGGGGGAGTAACTATGGCTACACCTTC. Encoded protein: CASSYDNRGSNYGYTF. V gene TRBV5-4 combines with J gene TRBJ1-2; TRBD1 matches 8 bases. There are 16 residues in the CDR3. The junction had 8 bases not matched to a gene; V was cut back by 3 bases and J by 1 base. Germline V gene data show CDR1 as SGHNT and CDR2 as YYREEE (reference sequence).

The DNA for the CDR3 is TGTGCCAGCAGCCCCGACAGGGATCAGCCCCAGCATTTT. Translating gives CASSPDRDQPQHF. The chain links TRBV6-5 to TRBJ1-5; 7 nucleotides match TRBD1. The junction had 4 bases not matched to a gene; V was cut back by 6 bases and J by 5 bases. This CDR3 is 13 amino acids long. Germline V gives CDR1 MNHEY, CDR2 SVGAGI.

Concerning this clone: A junction end diverges from the germline sequence, so it may reflect a read error. The V and J genes are TRBV19 and TRBJ1-1, with D possibly TRBD1 on 5 matching bases. The length of the CDR3 is 17 residues. Germline CDR1 is LNHDA and CDR2 is SQIVND (reference sequence). CDR3 residues: CVSSRQQVLGGNTEAFF. CDR3 bases: TGTGTCAGTAGTCGTCAACAGGTTCTGGGGGGGAACACTGAAGCTTTCTTT.

Points on this clone: Other DNA sequences in the same sample also yield this CDR3. The chain has TRBV30 and TRBJ2-5; maybe TRBD2 (5 bases). Trimming removed 2 bases from V and 7 bases from J, with 17 bases in between. Germline V CDR1 and CDR2: GTSNPN, SVGIG (reference sequence). The CDR3 has 14 amino acids. The chain's CDR3 is CAWSPWTHRGTQYF. The CDR3 nucleotides are TGTGCCTGGAGTCCTTGGACCCACCGGGGGACCCAGTACTTC.

A few counts support this clone. V gene TRBV19 combines with J gene TRBJ2-1, with D possibly being TRBD1 (6 bases). Trimming pared 7 bases from V and 10 bases from J, leaving 20 bases between. Per germline, CDR1 LNHDA and CDR2 SQIVND (reference sequence). CDR3 length equals 14 residues. This CDR3 is CASTLTKGQQEQFF. The CDR3 DNA sequence: TGTGCCAGTACTCTCACAAAGGGACAACAAGAGCAGTTCTTC.

This clone was detected a few times. The chain has TRBV19 and TRBJ2-2, with 7 bases fitting TRBD1. CDR3 length: 14 amino acids. V lost 10 bases, J lost 6 bases, and 11 bases stayed unmatched. Germline loops: CDR1 LNHDA, CDR2 SQIVND (reference sequence). The CDR3 region has the DNA TGTGCCATAGTCCCCCGACAGGGCGCCGGGGAGCTGTTTTTT. Its translation is CAIVPRQGAGELFF.

The rearrangement links TRBV18 to TRBJ1-4, with a weak D call TRBD1 (5 bases). Germline loops: CDR1 KGHSH, CDR2 LQKENI. The CDR3 totals 15 residues. V lost 0 bases and J lost 6, with 11 bases in between. CDR3 in DNA: TGTGCCAGCTCACCACCAGACAGCGCGGATGAAAAACTGTTTTTT. It specifies CASSPPDSADEKLFF. The complete variable domain, with remaining parts taken from reference TRBV18 and TRBJ1-4, reads NAGVMQNPRHLVRRRGQEARLRCSPMKGHSHVYWYRQLPEEGLKFMVYLQKENIIDESGMPKERFSAEFPKEGPSILRIQQVVRGDSAAYFCASSPPDSADEKLFFGSGTQLSVL.

The chain links TRBV19 to TRBJ1-2; 7 nucleotides match TRBD1. The CDR3 spans 13 residues. Germline V gene data show CDR1 as LNHDA and CDR2 as SQIVND (reference sequence). Trimming removed 5 bases from V and 8 bases from J; junction bases left unmatched: 8. This CDR3 is CASSPQTGEGYTF. The CDR3 nucleotides are TGTGCCAGTAGTCCCCAAACAGGGGAAGGCTACACCTTC.